These 17 T cell receptor beta chains originate from one sample sequenced in a study of cytomegalovirus exposure and HLA in healthy donors. The PCR was carried out with 60 Vbeta primers and 13 Jbeta primers. Generated by immunoSEQ multiplex PCR, the TCRdb table keeps only in-frame clones and is missing some. The sample has roughly 100,000 clones, 65% to 90% seen once; the top ten hold 6% to 8%. Sequenced input: PBMCs. The source is a young man in good health and CMV-seropositive.

The gene calls are TRBV5-5 and TRBJ2-2; the D gene is possibly TRBD2 (5 bases). Germline CDR1 reads SGHKS; CDR2 reads YYEKEE (reference sequence). Trimming pared 0 bases from V and 7 bases from J, leaving 10 bases between. The CDR3 length is 14 residues. CDR3 in DNA: TGTGCCAGCAGCTTGGTGGTAGAGGGCGGGGAGCTGTTTTTT. Protein sequence: CASSLVVEGGELFF.

The chain employs TRBV27 and TRBJ1-2; TRBD1 is a possible D gene (6 bases). The CDR3 covers 12 residues. CDR1 and CDR2 (germline): MNHEY, SMNVEV (reference sequence). V was trimmed by 6 bases and J by 8 bases, leaving 13 bases between them. The DNA for the CDR3 is TGTGCCAGCAGAGGACAGACGGGGGGCTACACCTTC. Translation: CASRGQTGGYTF.

The chain has TRBV6-5 and TRBJ2-1, with D tentatively TRBD1 (5 bases). CDR1 is MNHEY and CDR2 is SVGAGI in the germline V gene. The V end was cut by 3 bases, the J end by 7 bases, with 10 bases between. The CDR3 totals 13 residues. The CDR3 DNA reads as TGTGCCAGCAGTTATACACAGGTAAATGAGCAGTTCTTC. Amino acid sequence: CASSYTQVNEQFF.

The chain is built from TRBV25-1 and TRBJ1-1, with D possibly being TRBD1 (5 bases). Trimming stripped 1 base from V and 0 bases from J, with 9 bases between. This CDR3 has 15 amino acids. Germline V CDR1 and CDR2: MGHDK, SYGVNS. CDR3 DNA: TGTGCCAGCAGTGAATGGGGCAGCCTGAACACTGAAGCTTTCTTT. Its protein is CASSEWGSLNTEAFF.

This chain links TRBV5-6 with TRBJ2-1, with 7 positions matching TRBD1. Germline trimming cut 3 bases from V and 4 bases from J; bases unmatched to any gene: 16. The CDR3 contains 18 residues. Germline assignment: CDR1 SGHDT and CDR2 YYEEEE. The CDR3 is CASSSYLFQGDFYNEQFF. CDR3 coding DNA: TGTGCCAGCAGCTCCTATCTTTTCCAGGGGGATTTTTACAATGAGCAGTTCTTC. The variable domain in full, completed from reference TRBV5-6 and TRBJ2-1, reads DAGVTQSPTHLIKTRGQQVTLRCSPKSGHDTVSWYQQALGQGPQFIFQYYEEEERQRGNFPDRFSGHQFPNYSSELNVNALLLGDSALYLCASSSYLFQGDFYNEQFFGPGTRLTVL.

This rearrangement joins TRBV7-3 to TRBJ2-2; 8 bases are shared with TRBD1. The V and J ends lost 4 bases and 4 bases, in that order; junction bases with no gene match: 11. The CDR3 spans 17 residues. Germline V CDR1 and CDR2: SGHTA, FQGTGA. CDR3 DNA: TGTGCCAGCAGCTCACCCTTTCGGCAGGGGGCCACCGGGGAGCTGTTTTTT. Protein: CASSSPFRQGATGELFF.

The chain is built from TRBV7-9 and TRBJ1-4; the match to TRBD1 covers 10 bases. The CDR3 loop spans 15 amino acids. The ends lost 5 bases at V and 7 bases at J; junction bases unmatched: 7. CDR1 and CDR2 (germline): SEHNR, FQNEAQ (reference sequence). CDR3 DNA: TGTGCCAGCAGCCCAAGCGGGACAGGGGCTGAAAAACTGTTTTTT. It yields the protein CASSPSGTGAEKLFF.

The chain carries TRBV9 and TRBJ1-2, with a possible D match to TRBD1 (6 bases). Germline CDR1 reads SGDLS; CDR2 reads YYNGEE. V lost 0 bases, J lost 6 bases, and 12 bases lay in between. The CDR3 consists of 14 residues. The CDR3 is CASSVVRTVHGYTF. The CDR3 DNA reads TGTGCCAGCAGCGTAGTGAGGACAGTCCATGGCTACACCTTC.

J is TRBJ2-2 and V is TRBV7-6; 9 positions match TRBD1. CDR3 length: 17 amino acids. The germline CDR1 and CDR2 sequences are SGHVS and FNYEAQ. Trimming took 2 bases from V and 5 from J; bases not matched to a gene: 9. Written as DNA, the CDR3 is TGTGCCAGCAGCTTACAGAAAAGGGGACAGGGAACCGGGGAGCTGTTTTTT. Its protein product is CASSLQKRGQGTGELFF.

The J gene is TRBJ2-5, the V gene TRBV5-6; 8 bases line up with TRBD2. The CDR3 runs 15 residues. Germline V gene sequence: CDR1 SGHDT, CDR2 YYEEEE. V shed 4 bases and J 2 bases; nucleotides not matched to a gene: 7. CDR3 DNA: TGTGCCAGCAGCCCGGGGGGGTTGCAGCAAGAGACCCAGTACTTC. Its translation is CASSPGGLQQETQYF.

The chain is built from TRBV5-1 and TRBJ2-3, with 14 bases fitting TRBD2. The CDR3 runs to 16 residues. CDR1 and CDR2 from the germline V gene are SGHRS and YFSETQ. J lost 3 bases, V lost 4 bases, and 4 bases had no gene match. The CDR3 protein is CASSPGLAGGTDTQYF. The CDR3 nucleotides read TGCGCCAGCAGCCCTGGACTAGCGGGGGGTACAGATACGCAGTATTTT.

The V gene is TRBV4-1, the J gene TRBJ2-7; TRBD1 is a possible D gene (5 bases). The CDR3 loop spans 15 amino acids. Germline loops: CDR1 MGHRA, CDR2 YSYEKL. V lost 0 bases and J 7 bases, leaving 16 bases between the germline ends. For the CDR3, the DNA is TGCGCCAGCAGCCAAGATAGCCAGGGCGGCCGAGAGCAGTACTTC. It yields the protein CASSQDSQGGREQYF.

The chain is built from TRBV30 and TRBJ1-2; the D is unclear. Germline V CDR1 and CDR2: GTSNPN, SVGIG (reference sequence). The CDR3 totals 13 residues. V gave up 0 bases and J gave up 4 bases, with 9 bases separating them. The CDR3 is CAWSVLGSYGYTF. As DNA, the CDR3 is TGTGCCTGGAGTGTACTTGGTTCCTATGGCTACACCTTC.

V is TRBV6-1 and J is TRBJ1-2; D unclear. The ends were cut back, 1 base at V and 3 bases at J, with 9 bases in the middle. The germline CDR1 and CDR2 sequences are MNHNS and SASEGT. CDR3 length equals 14 residues. The CDR3 here is CASSEGEEYYGYTF. DNA of the CDR3: TGTGCCAGCAGTGAAGGCGAGGAATACTATGGCTACACCTTC.

CDR3 nucleotide sequence: TGTGCCAGCAGCCAAGAAAGGTGGGACAGGGAGGGCTACACCTTC. It is translated as CASSQERWDREGYTF. The chain couples TRBV4-2 to TRBJ1-2; 9 bases agree with TRBD1. Germline lookup yields CDR1 LGHNA and CDR2 YNFKEQ. The trim removed 0 bases at V and 8 bases at J, leaving 7 bases unmatched. The CDR3 covers 15 residues.

The chain recombines TRBV28 with TRBJ1-5, with D uncertain. CDR1 is MDHEN, CDR2 SYDVKM, per germline. V lost 1 base and J lost 11, with 12 bases in between. The CDR3 is made up of 13 amino acids. CDR3 sequence (DNA): TGTGCCAGCAGTTTATACGGGTACGCGGCCCAGCATTTT. This sequence encodes CASSLYGYAAQHF.

This chain links TRBV21-1 with TRBJ2-5; TRBD2 is the table's D call, not checked against the DNA. TRBV21-1 is classified as a pseudogene. The CDR3 length is 18 residues. The CDR3 sequence: CASSKEGGSGAPGETQYF. The CDR3 DNA reads TGTGCCAGCAGCAAAGAAGGAGGTAGCGGGGCCCCCGGGGAGACCCAGTACTTC.